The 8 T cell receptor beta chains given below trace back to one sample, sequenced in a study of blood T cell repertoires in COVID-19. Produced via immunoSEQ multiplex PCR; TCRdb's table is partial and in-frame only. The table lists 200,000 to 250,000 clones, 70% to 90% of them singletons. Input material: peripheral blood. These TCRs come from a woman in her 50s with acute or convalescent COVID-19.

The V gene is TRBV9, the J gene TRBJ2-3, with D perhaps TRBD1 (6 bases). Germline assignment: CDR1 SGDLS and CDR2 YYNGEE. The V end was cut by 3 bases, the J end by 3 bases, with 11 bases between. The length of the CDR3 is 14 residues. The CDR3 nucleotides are TGTGCCAGCAGCGAAGGGGGATGGACAGATACGCAGTATTTT. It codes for CASSEGGWTDTQYF.

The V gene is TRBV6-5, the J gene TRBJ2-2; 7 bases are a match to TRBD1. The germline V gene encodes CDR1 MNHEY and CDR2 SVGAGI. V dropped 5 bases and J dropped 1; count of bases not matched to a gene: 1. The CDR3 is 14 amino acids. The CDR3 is CASSRTGNTGELFF. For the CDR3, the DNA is TGTGCCAGCAGTCGGACAGGGAACACCGGGGAGCTGTTTTTT.

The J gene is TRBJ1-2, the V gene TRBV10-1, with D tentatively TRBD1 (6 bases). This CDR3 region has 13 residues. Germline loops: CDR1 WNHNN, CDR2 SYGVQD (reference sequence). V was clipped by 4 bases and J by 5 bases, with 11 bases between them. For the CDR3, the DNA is TGCGCCAGCAGTGCTGACAGGTCTTATGGCTACACCTTC. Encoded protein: CASSADRSYGYTF.

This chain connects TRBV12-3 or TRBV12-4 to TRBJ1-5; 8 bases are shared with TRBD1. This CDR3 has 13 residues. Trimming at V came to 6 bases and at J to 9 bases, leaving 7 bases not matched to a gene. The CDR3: CASSPDRVVPQHF. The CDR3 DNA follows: TGTGCCAGCAGCCCGGACAGGGTGGTGCCCCAGCATTTT.

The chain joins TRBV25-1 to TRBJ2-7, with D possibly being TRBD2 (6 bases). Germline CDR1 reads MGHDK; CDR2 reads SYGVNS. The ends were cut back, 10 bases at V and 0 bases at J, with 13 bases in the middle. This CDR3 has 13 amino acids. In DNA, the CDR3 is TGTGCCACCGCGCTGGGGGGCTCCTACGAGCAGTACTTC. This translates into CATALGGSYEQYF.

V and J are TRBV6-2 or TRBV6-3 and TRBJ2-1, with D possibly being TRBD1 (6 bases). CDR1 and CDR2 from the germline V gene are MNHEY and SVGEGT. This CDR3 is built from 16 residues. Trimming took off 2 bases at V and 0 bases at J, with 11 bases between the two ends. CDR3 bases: TGTGCCAGCAGTTACGTAGGGGGAAGCTCCTACAATGAGCAGTTCTTC. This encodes CASSYVGGSSYNEQFF.

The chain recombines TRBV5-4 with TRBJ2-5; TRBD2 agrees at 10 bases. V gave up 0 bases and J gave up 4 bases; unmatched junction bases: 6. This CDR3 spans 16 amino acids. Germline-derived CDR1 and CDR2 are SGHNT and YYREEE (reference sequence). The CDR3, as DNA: TGTGCCAGCAGCTTGGTATCTAGCGGGGGCCGAGAGACCCAGTACTTC. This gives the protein CASSLVSSGGRETQYF. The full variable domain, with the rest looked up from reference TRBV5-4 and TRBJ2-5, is ETGVTQSPTHLIKTRGQQVTLRCSSQSGHNTVSWYQQALGQGPQFIFQYYREEENGRGNFPPRFSGLQFPNYSSELNVNALELDDSALYLCASSLVSSGGRETQYFGPGTRLLVL.

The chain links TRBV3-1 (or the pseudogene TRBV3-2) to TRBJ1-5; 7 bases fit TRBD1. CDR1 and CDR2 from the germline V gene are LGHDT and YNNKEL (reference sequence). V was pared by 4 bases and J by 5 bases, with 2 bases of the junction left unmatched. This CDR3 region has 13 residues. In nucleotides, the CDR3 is TGTGCCAGCAGCCGGACAGGTGATCAGCCCCAGCATTTT. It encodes CASSRTGDQPQHF.